Shown below are 17 T cell receptor beta chains from a single sample sequenced in a study of cytomegalovirus exposure and HLA in healthy donors. This table comes from immunoSEQ multiplex PCR, and its TCRdb copy is limited to in-frame clones, with some not included. This sample has under 200,000 clones, with under 95% found just once. The material sequenced was PBMCs. The receptors were sampled from a woman aged 18-29 years in good health and CMV-seropositive.

Here the CDR3 reads CSVLGNTGELFF. The CDR3, as DNA: TGCAGCGTGCTCGGGAACACCGGGGAGCTGTTTTTT. The chain recombines TRBV29-1 with TRBJ2-2; D is ambiguous. V lost 6 bases and J 1 base, leaving 6 bases between the germline ends. Looked up from germline, CDR1 is SQVTM and CDR2 is ANQGSEA. The CDR3 length is 12 residues.

The V and J genes are TRBV5-8 and TRBJ1-3, with D unclear. Trimming took off 0 bases at V and 2 bases at J, with 12 bases between the two ends. This CDR3 has 16 amino acids. Germline-derived CDR1 and CDR2 are SGHTS and YDEGEE. The CDR3 sequence is CASSLDVSVTGNTIYF. As DNA, the CDR3 is TGTGCCAGCAGCTTGGACGTTTCAGTAACTGGAAACACCATATATTTT.

The V and J genes are TRBV6-5 and TRBJ2-7; TRBD2 aligns across 7 bases. There are 15 residues in the CDR3. V lost 9 bases to trimming and J lost 3 bases; unmatched junction nucleotides: 14. Per germline, CDR1 MNHEY and CDR2 SVGAGI. The CDR3 spells CARRPSGLLNYEQYF. In DNA form, the CDR3 reads TGTGCCAGGAGACCTAGCGGATTACTCAACTACGAGCAGTACTTC.

This rearrangement joins TRBV6-4 to TRBJ2-1; 9 nucleotides agree with TRBD2. The CDR3 has 15 amino acids. Germline CDR1 reads MRHNA; CDR2 reads SNTAGT. J was trimmed by 4 bases and V by 6 bases; bases with no gene match: 7. The CDR3: CASSISGGTYNEQFF. CDR3 nucleotides: TGTGCCAGCAGCATTAGCGGGGGAACTTACAATGAGCAGTTCTTC.

V is TRBV28 and J is TRBJ2-7; 7 bases map to TRBD1. Trimming took 5 bases from V and 0 from J; bases not matched to a gene: 7. Germline lookup yields CDR1 MDHEN and CDR2 SYDVKM. The CDR3 spans 15 residues. The CDR3 DNA reads TGTGCCAGCAGTCTGTGGCAGGGGGTCTCCTACGAGCAGTACTTC. Protein sequence: CASSLWQGVSYEQYF.

This chain uses TRBV5-6 with TRBJ1-2; 10 bases agree with TRBD1. CDR3 size: 14 residues. V trimming: 3 bases; J trimming: 2 bases; junction bases outside the gene matches: 1. Germline-derived CDR1 and CDR2 are SGHDT and YYEEEE. CDR3 in amino acids: CASSSDRGNYGYTF. The DNA for the CDR3 is TGTGCCAGCAGCTCGGACAGGGGGAACTATGGCTACACCTTC.

The rearrangement links TRBV4-1 to TRBJ1-4; the D gene is possibly TRBD1 (6 bases). The CDR3 has 17 residues. Per germline, CDR1 MGHRA and CDR2 YSYEKL. V gave up 4 bases and J gave up 4 bases, with 19 bases separating them. This CDR3 reads CASSPERGGGLNEKLFF. The DNA for the CDR3 is TGCGCCAGCAGCCCAGAAAGAGGGGGGGGCCTTAATGAAAAACTGTTTTTT.

This sequence joins TRBV13 and TRBJ1-2; possibly TRBD1 for D (5 bases). Germline CDR1 PRHDT, CDR2 FYEKMQ (reference sequence). Trimming shortened V by 2 bases and J by 4 bases, and 8 bases separated the two germline ends. This CDR3 comprises 13 residues. Here the CDR3 DNA reads TGTGCCAGCAGCTTAACACAGGCCTATGGCTACACCTTC. Protein: CASSLTQAYGYTF. The entire variable domain, with the rest obtained from reference TRBV13 and TRBJ1-2, is as follows: AAGVIQSPRHLIKEKRETATLKCYPIPRHDTVYWYQQGPGQDPQFLISFYEKMQSDKGSIPDRFSAQQFSDYHSELNMSSLELGDSALYFCASSLTQAYGYTFGSGTRLTVV.

The chain employs TRBV20-1 and TRBJ2-1; D ambiguous. Trimming took off 6 bases at V and 10 bases at J, with 10 bases between the two ends. From germline, CDR1 is DFQATT and CDR2 SNEGSKA (reference sequence). The CDR3 has 10 residues. CDR3 residues: CSAYNYEQFF. The CDR3, as DNA: TGCAGTGCCTATAATTACGAGCAGTTCTTC.

This clone was seen just once. The gene calls are TRBV2 and TRBJ1-5; D ambiguous. This CDR3 comprises 12 residues. CDR1 SNHLY and CDR2 FYNNEI come from the germline V gene. Trimming cost V 4 bases and J 3 bases, with 4 bases left between them. The CDR3 nucleotides are TGTGCCAGCAGTGGAGTCAATCAGCCCCAGCATTTT. Translating it yields CASSGVNQPQHF.

The J gene is TRBJ1-3, the V gene TRBV2; TRBD1 matches at 9 bases. Germline-derived CDR1 and CDR2 are SNHLY and FYNNEI. V was clipped by 2 bases and J by 5 bases; unmatched bases: 7. The CDR3 is 16 residues long. The CDR3 reads CASSESGTGSRNTIYF. DNA for the CDR3: TGTGCCAGCAGTGAATCGGGGACAGGGAGTCGAAACACCATATATTTT.

The J gene is TRBJ2-3, the V gene TRBV4-2; 10 bases match TRBD2. The CDR3 loop spans 16 amino acids. The germline V gene encodes CDR1 LGHNA and CDR2 YNFKEQ. Trimming took 5 bases from V and 5 from J; bases not matched to a gene: 10. The CDR3 protein is CASSSGVAGGLDTQYF. The CDR3 nucleotides are TGTGCCAGCAGCAGCGGGGTAGCGGGAGGTTTAGATACGCAGTATTTT.

The chain has TRBV28 and TRBJ2-6; 7 bases map to TRBD1. After removal of 5 bases from V and 1 base from J, the junction contained 11 bases not matched to a gene. This CDR3 contains 18 residues. CDR1 MDHEN and CDR2 SYDVKM come from the germline V gene. The CDR3: CASSPHRQGRSGANVLTF. CDR3 nucleotides: TGTGCCAGCAGTCCCCATAGACAGGGACGATCTGGGGCCAACGTCCTGACTTTC.

This chain links TRBV19 with TRBJ2-5; 8 positions agree with TRBD1. The V and J ends lost 3 bases and 4 bases, in that order; junction bases with no gene match: 7. Per germline, CDR1 LNHDA and CDR2 SQIVND (reference sequence). The CDR3 runs to 15 residues. CDR3 bases: TGTGCCAGTAGTATTGGCCAGGGGGCGCGAGAGACCCAGTACTTC. Its protein is CASSIGQGARETQYF.

This chain joins TRBV19 and TRBJ2-7, with 14 bases fitting TRBD2. The trim removed 3 bases at V and 4 bases at J, leaving 2 bases unmatched. The CDR3 is made up of 15 amino acids. Germline loops: CDR1 LNHDA, CDR2 SQIVND (reference sequence). CDR3 sequence: CASSIGLAGGYEQYF. The CDR3 region has the DNA TGTGCCAGTAGTATCGGACTAGCGGGGGGATACGAGCAGTACTTC.

A single count supports this clone. Here the CDR3 DNA reads TGTGCCAGCAAGTGGACAGCGAACACTGAAGCTTTCTTT. It yields the protein CASKWTANTEAFF. The chain has TRBV2 and TRBJ1-1; tentative D call: TRBD1 (6 bases). CDR1 SNHLY and CDR2 FYNNEI come from the germline V gene. Trimming shortened V by 7 bases and J by 1 base, and 10 bases separated the two germline ends. This CDR3 has 13 residues.

The V gene is TRBV4-2, the J gene TRBJ1-5; D unclear. The CDR3 is 21 amino acids. Germline CDR1 and CDR2: LGHNA and YNFKEQ. V dropped 0 bases and J dropped 0 bases, with 24 bases sitting between them. The CDR3 nucleotides read TGTGCCAGCAGCCAAGATGGCGCGGCGGCGGCGAAAACTACTAGCAATCAGCCCCAGCATTTT. This encodes CASSQDGAAAAKTTSNQPQHF.